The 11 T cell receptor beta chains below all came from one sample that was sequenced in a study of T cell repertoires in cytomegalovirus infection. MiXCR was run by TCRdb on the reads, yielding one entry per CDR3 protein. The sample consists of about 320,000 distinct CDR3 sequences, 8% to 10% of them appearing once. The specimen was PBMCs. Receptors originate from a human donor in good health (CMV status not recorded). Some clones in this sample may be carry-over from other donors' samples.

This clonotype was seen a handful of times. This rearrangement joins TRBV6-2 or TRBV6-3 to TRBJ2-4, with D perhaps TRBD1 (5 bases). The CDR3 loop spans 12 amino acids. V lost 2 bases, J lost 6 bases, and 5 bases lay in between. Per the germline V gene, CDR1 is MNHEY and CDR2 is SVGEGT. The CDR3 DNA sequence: TGTGCCAGCAGTTACGACAGAAACATTCAGTACTTC. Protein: CASSYDRNIQYF.

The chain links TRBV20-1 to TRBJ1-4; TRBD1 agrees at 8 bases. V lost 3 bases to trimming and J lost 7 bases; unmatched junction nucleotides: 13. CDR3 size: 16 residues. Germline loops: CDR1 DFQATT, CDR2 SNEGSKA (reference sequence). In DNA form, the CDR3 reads TGCAGTGCTAGTCCCCCATCAGGGGGCCGAGGTGAAAAACTGTTTTTT. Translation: CSASPPSGGRGEKLFF.

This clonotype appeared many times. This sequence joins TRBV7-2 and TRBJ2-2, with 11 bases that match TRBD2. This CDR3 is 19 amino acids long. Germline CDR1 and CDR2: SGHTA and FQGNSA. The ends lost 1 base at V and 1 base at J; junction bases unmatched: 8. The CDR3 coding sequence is TGTGCCAGCAGCTTAGACCCTGCGGGGACTAGCGGGAACACCGGGGAGCTGTTTTTT. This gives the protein CASSLDPAGTSGNTGELFF.

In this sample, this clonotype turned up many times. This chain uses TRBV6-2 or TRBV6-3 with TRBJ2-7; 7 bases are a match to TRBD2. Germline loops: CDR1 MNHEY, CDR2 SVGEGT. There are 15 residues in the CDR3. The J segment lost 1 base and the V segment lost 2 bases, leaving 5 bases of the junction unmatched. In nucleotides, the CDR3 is TGTGCCAGCAGTTACCGGGCTAGCGGTTCCTACGAGCAGTACTTC. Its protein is CASSYRASGSYEQYF.

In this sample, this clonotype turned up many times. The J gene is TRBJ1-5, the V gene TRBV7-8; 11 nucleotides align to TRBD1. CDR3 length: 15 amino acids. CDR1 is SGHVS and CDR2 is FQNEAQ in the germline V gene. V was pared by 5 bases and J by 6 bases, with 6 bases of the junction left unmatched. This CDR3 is CASSLGGTGGQPQHF. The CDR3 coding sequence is TGTGCCAGCAGCCTAGGAGGGACAGGGGGTCAGCCCCAGCATTTT.

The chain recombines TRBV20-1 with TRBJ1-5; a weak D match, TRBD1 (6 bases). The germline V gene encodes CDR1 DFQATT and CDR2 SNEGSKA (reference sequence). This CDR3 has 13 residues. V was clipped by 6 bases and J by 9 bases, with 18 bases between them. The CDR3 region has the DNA TGCAGTGCCCGCGGACAGACCGTATCGCCCCAGCATTTT. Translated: CSARGQTVSPQHF.

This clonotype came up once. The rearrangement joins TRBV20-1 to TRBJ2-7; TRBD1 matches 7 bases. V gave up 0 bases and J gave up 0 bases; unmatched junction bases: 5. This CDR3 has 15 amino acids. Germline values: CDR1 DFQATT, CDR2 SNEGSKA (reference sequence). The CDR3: CSARDLRGSSYEQYF. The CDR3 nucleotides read TGCAGTGCTAGAGATCTCAGGGGGAGCTCCTACGAGCAGTACTTC.

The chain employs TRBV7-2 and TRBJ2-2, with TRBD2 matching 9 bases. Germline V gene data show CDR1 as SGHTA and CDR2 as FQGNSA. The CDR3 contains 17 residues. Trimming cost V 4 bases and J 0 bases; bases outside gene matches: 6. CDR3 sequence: CASSYLAGLTNTGELFF. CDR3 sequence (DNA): TGTGCCAGCAGCTACCTAGCGGGGTTGACGAACACCGGGGAGCTGTTTTTT.

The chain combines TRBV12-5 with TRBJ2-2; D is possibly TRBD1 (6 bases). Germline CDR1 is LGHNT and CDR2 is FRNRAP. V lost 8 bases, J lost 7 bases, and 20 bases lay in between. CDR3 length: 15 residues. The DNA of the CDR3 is TGTGCTAGTAGTTGGGGCAGGGGATCGGGCGGGGAGCTGTTTTTT. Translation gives CASSWGRGSGGELFF. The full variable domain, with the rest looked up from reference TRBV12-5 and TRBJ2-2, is DARVTQTPRHKVTEMGQEVTMRCQPILGHNTVFWYRQTMMQGLELLAYFRNRAPLDDSGMPKDRFSAEMPDATLATLKIQPSEPRDSAVYFCASSWGRGSGGELFFGEGSRLTVL.

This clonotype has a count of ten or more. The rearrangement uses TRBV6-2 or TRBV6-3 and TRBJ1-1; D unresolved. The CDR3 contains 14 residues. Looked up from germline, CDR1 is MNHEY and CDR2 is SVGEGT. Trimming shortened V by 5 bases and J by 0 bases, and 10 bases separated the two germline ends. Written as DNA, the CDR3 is TGTGCCAGCAGTGCTGGACGGTTGAACACTGAAGCTTTCTTT. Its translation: CASSAGRLNTEAFF.

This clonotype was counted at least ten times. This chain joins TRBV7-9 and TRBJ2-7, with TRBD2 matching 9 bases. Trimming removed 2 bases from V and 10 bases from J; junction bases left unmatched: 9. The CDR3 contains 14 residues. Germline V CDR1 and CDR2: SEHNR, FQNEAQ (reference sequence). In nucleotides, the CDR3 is TGTGCCAGCAGCTTATCTAGCGGGATTCCTACCCAGTACTTC. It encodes CASSLSSGIPTQYF. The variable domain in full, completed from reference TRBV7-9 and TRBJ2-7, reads DTGVSQNPRHKITKRGQNVTFRCDPISEHNRLYWYRQTLGQGPEFLTYFQNEAQLEKSRLLSDRFSAERPKGSFSTLEIQRTEQGDSAMYLCASSLSSGIPTQYFGPGTRLTVT.